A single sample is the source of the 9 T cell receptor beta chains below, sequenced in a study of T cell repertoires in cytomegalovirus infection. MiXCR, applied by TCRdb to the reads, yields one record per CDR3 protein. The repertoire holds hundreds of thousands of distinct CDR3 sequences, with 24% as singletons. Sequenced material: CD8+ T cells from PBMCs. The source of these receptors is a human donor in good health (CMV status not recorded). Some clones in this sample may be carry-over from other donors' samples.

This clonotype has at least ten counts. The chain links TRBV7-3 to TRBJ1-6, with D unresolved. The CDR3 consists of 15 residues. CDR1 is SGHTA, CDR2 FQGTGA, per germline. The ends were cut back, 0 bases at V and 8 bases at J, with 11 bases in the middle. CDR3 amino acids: CASSLTTGGHSPLHF. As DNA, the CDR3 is TGTGCCAGCAGCTTAACAACGGGAGGTCATTCACCCCTCCACTTT.

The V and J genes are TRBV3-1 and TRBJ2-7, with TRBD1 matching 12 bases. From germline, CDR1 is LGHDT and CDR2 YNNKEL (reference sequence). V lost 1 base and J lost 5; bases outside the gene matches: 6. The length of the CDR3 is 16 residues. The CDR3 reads CASSQGGTGGFDEQYF. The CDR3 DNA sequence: TGTGCCAGCAGCCAAGGCGGGACAGGGGGCTTCGACGAGCAGTACTTC.

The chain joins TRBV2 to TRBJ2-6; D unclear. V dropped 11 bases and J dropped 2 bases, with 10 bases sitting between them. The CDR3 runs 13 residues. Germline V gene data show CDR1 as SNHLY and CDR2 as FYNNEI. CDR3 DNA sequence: TGTGCCTCACTCGTCGCTGGGGCCAACGTCCTGACTTTC. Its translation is CASLVAGANVLTF.

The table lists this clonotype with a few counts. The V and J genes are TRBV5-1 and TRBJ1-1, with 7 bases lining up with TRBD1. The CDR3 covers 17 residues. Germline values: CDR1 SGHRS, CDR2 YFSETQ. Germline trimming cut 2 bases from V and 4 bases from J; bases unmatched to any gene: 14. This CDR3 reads CASSFGPTGSIGTEAFF. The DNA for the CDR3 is TGCGCCAGCAGCTTTGGCCCGACAGGGTCGATCGGCACTGAAGCTTTCTTT.

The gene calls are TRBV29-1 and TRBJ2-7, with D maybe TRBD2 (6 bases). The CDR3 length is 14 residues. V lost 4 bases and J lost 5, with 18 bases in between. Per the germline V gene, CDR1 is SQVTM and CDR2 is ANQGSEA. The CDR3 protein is CSVAGADYLNEQYF. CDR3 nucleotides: TGCAGCGTTGCCGGGGCGGACTACTTAAACGAGCAGTACTTC.

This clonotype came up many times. The CDR3 reads CASSSPRDRVGHEQFF. In DNA, the CDR3 is TGTGCCAGCAGCTCTCCCCGGGACAGGGTAGGGCATGAGCAGTTCTTC. The chain carries TRBV7-8 and TRBJ2-1; TRBD1 agrees at 9 bases. There are 16 residues in the CDR3. From germline, CDR1 is SGHVS and CDR2 FQNEAQ. With V trimmed by 4 bases and J by 8 bases, 12 bases remained unmatched.

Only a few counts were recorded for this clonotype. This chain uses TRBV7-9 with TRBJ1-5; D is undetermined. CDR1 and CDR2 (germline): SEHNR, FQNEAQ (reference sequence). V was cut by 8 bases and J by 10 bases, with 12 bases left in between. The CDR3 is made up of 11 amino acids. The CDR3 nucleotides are TGTGCCAGCGCCGATGATGGCCCCCAGCATTTT. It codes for CASADDGPQHF.

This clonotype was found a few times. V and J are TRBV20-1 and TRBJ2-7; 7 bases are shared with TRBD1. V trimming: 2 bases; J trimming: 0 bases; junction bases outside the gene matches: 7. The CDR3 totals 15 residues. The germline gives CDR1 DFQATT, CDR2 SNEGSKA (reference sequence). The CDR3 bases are TGCAGTGCTAGACCTCCGACAGGGTCCTCCTACGAGCAGTACGTC. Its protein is CSARPPTGSSYEQYV.

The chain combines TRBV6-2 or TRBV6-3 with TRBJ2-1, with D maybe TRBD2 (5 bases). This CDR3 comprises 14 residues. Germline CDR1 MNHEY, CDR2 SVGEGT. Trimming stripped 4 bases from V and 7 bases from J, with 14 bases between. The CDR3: CASSFSAGVNEQFF. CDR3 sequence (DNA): TGTGCCAGCAGTTTCTCCGCCGGGGTGAATGAGCAGTTCTTC.